This T cell receptor beta chain was sequenced for a study of blood T cell repertoires in COVID-19. Study-level background: Sites in the United States, Italy and Spain provided acute and convalescent COVID-19 samples. T cells, B-cell-depleted T cells, or PBMCs provided the cDNA or gDNA that served as material.

Per the authors' pipeline: Amplified reference gene primers provided the basis for estimating nucleated cell counts. TCRdb's table, derived via immunoSEQ multiplex PCR, lists solely in-frame clones and lacks some. That table supplies the V and J calls and clone size; D and trimming were determined from the DNA. The sample has about 54,000 clones, 75% to 95% seen once. Sequenced sample: peripheral blood. The source of this sequence is a woman aged 40-49 years with active COVID-19.

The CDR3 here is CASSQVKGARQYF. The CDR3 nucleotides read TGTGCCAGCAGCCAAGTTAAGGGGGCAAGGCAGTACTTC. The chain uses TRBV3-1 (or the pseudogene TRBV3-2) and TRBJ2-7; the match to TRBD1 covers 7 bases. This CDR3 spans 13 amino acids. CDR1 is LGHDT and CDR2 is YNNKEL in the germline V gene (reference sequence). V lost 1 base, J lost 9 bases, and 6 bases stayed unmatched.